The 13 T cell receptor beta chains below were found in one sample sequenced in a study of T cell repertoires in cytomegalovirus infection. For these receptors, no antigen is known. TCRdb processed the reads anew with MiXCR; each CDR3 protein has one entry. The sample comprises about 140,000 distinct CDR3 sequences, roughly a third of which are singletons, and roughly half rests with the top ten. Sequences were derived from CD8+ T cells from cultured PBMCs, sampled from culture after CMV antigen stimulation. The receptors were gathered from a human donor in good health (CMV status not recorded). Some clones in this sample may be carry-over from other donors' samples.

The sample holds a few counts of this clonotype. The rearrangement links TRBV7-6 to TRBJ2-1; D perhaps matches TRBD2 (7 bases). Germline lookup yields CDR1 SGHVS and CDR2 FNYEAQ. V dropped 5 bases and J dropped 0 bases, with 11 bases sitting between them. The CDR3 runs to 15 residues. The CDR3 DNA is TGTGCCAGCAGCGGCCGGGGGGCCTCCTACAATGAGCAGTTCTTC. Translated, it gives CASSGRGASYNEQFF.

The rearrangement links TRBV20-1 to TRBJ1-2; TRBD1 matches 10 bases. CDR1 is DFQATT, CDR2 SNEGSKA, per germline (reference sequence). The CDR3 spans 14 residues. V was pared by 5 bases and J by 3 bases, with 6 bases of the junction left unmatched. CDR3 loop: CSAGPGTGDYGYTF. CDR3 nucleotides: TGCAGTGCTGGCCCCGGGACAGGGGACTATGGCTACACCTTC.

CDR3 coding DNA: TGTGCCAGCAGCCCCCTACTACGGAATGAAAAACTGTTTTTT. It yields the protein CASSPLLRNEKLFF. The rearrangement links TRBV7-9 to TRBJ1-4; no firm D call. The CDR3 contains 14 residues. V gave up 5 bases and J gave up 5 bases, with 12 bases separating them. Germline V gene sequence: CDR1 SEHNR, CDR2 FQNEAQ (reference sequence).

Comment on this clonotype: A single base separates this from a much larger clone, so it may be a read error. As the CDR3 is not closed by the conserved phenylalanine or tryptophan, this likely results from a read error. The chain is built from TRBV2 and TRBJ1-1, with TRBD1 as a possible D gene (6 bases). This CDR3 has 14 amino acids. Trimming pared 6 bases from V and 1 base from J, leaving 12 bases between. The germline V gene has CDR1 SNHLY and CDR2 FYNNEI. Here the CDR3 reads CASSVRGGNTEAFI. The CDR3 region has the DNA TGTGCCAGCAGCGTCAGGGGTGGGAACACTGAAGCTTTCATT.

This clonotype was found a few times. This chain's CDR3 is CASSPRQGAAFLEKLFF. The CDR3 DNA sequence: TGTGCCAGCAGTCCTAGACAGGGGGCAGCGTTTCTTGAAAAACTGTTTTTT. The V call is TRBV28, the J call TRBJ1-4, with 10 positions matching TRBD1. This CDR3 has 17 amino acids. Germline loops: CDR1 MDHEN, CDR2 SYDVKM. Losses at the gene ends were 5 bases for V and 7 bases for J; bases not matched to a gene: 13. The variable domain in full, completed from reference TRBV28 and TRBJ1-4, reads DVKVTQSSRYLVKRTGEKVFLECVQDMDHENMFWYRQDPGLGLRLIYFSYDVKMKEKGDIPEGYSVSREKKERFSLILESASTNQTSMYLCASSPRQGAAFLEKLFFGSGTQLSVL.

In its sample, this clonotype was seen a few times. The chain is built from TRBV27 and TRBJ1-2; D gene ambiguous. CDR1 MNHEY and CDR2 SMNVEV come from the germline V gene (reference sequence). V was pared by 4 bases and J by 4 bases, with 10 bases between. The CDR3 loop spans 13 amino acids. For the CDR3, the DNA is TGTGCCAGCAGTTATGGGGTCGCCTATGGCTACACCTTC. This translates into CASSYGVAYGYTF.

In its sample, this clonotype was seen once. Being one base from a much bigger clone, this may be a read error. V and J are TRBV7-2 and TRBJ2-3, with 8 bases aligning to TRBD1. Germline V gene data show CDR1 as SGHTA and CDR2 as FQGNSA. The ends lost 2 bases at V and 1 base at J; junction bases unmatched: 11. The CDR3 covers 18 residues. CDR3 sequence reads: CTSSLNGRGQEGTDTQYF. DNA of the CDR3: TGTACCAGCAGCTTAAATGGTCGGGGACAGGAGGGCACAGATACGCAGTATTTT. The full variable domain, rest sourced from reference TRBV7-2 and TRBJ2-3, is GAGVSQSPSNKVTEKGKDVELRCDPISGHTALYWYRQSLGQGLEFLIYFQGNSAPDKSGLPSDRFSAERTGGSVSTLTIQRTQQEDSAVYLCTSSLNGRGQEGTDTQYFGPGTRLTVL.

This clonotype turned up a few times. The CDR3 loop reads CASSELPDRGFGELFF. The CDR3 coding sequence is TGTGCCAGCAGTGAACTTCCGGACAGGGGATTCGGGGAGCTGTTTTTT. The gene calls are TRBV25-1 and TRBJ2-2, with TRBD1 identical over 9 bases. Per the germline V gene, CDR1 is MGHDK and CDR2 is SYGVNS. Trimming took 2 bases from V and 7 from J; bases not matched to a gene: 8. The CDR3 consists of 16 residues.

The rearrangement uses TRBV19 and TRBJ1-6, with unresolved D. CDR3 length equals 13 residues. V dropped 5 bases and J dropped 6 bases, with 8 bases sitting between them. Germline assignment: CDR1 LNHDA and CDR2 SQIVND (reference sequence). As DNA, the CDR3 is TGTGCCAGTAGTGCGGGTAGTAATTCACCCCTCCACTTT. Translated: CASSAGSNSPLHF. Variable domain in full (rest from reference TRBV19 and TRBJ1-6): DGGITQSPKYLFRKEGQNVTLSCEQNLNHDAMYWYRQDPGQGLRLIYYSQIVNDFQKGDIAEGYSVSREKKESFPLTVTSAQKNPTAFYLCASSAGSNSPLHFGNGTRLTVT.

This clonotype has ten or more counts. This chain links TRBV28 with TRBJ1-2; TRBD1 is a possible D gene (6 bases). Germline lookup yields CDR1 MDHEN and CDR2 SYDVKM. This CDR3 has 17 amino acids. The V end lost 4 bases, the J end lost 0 bases, and 18 bases lay between the germline ends. The CDR3 DNA follows: TGTGCCAGCAGTTCCAACTACCCGGACAGACCTAACTATGGCTACACCTTC. Translated, it gives CASSSNYPDRPNYGYTF.

This clonotype was picked up many times. The chain joins TRBV10-3 to TRBJ2-7; 7 bases fit TRBD2. Germline values: CDR1 ENHRY, CDR2 SYGVKD. J gave up 2 bases and V 3 bases, and 7 bases lay outside the gene matches. The CDR3 length is 15 residues. CDR3 DNA: TGTGCCATCAGTGATGACGGACTAGTCCCCTACGAGCAGTACTTC. Amino acid sequence: CAISDDGLVPYEQYF.

Ten or more counts support this clonotype. The chain carries TRBV9 and TRBJ2-3, with D possibly matching TRBD2 (6 bases). The V end was cut by 0 bases, the J end by 0 bases, with 8 bases between. The CDR3 length is 15 residues. Germline V gene sequence: CDR1 SGDLS, CDR2 YYNGEE. The CDR3 coding sequence is TGTGCCAGCAGCGTAGAGGGGACTAGCACAGATACGCAGTATTTT. Protein sequence: CASSVEGTSTDTQYF.

CDR3 region: CASSPNRVQTEAFF. The CDR3 coding sequence is TGTGCCAGCAGTCCCAACAGGGTACAGACTGAAGCTTTCTTT. The rearrangement links TRBV12-3 or TRBV12-4 to TRBJ1-1; perhaps TRBD1 as D (6 bases). CDR3 length equals 14 residues. V shed 5 bases and J shed 5 bases, with 15 bases lying between them.